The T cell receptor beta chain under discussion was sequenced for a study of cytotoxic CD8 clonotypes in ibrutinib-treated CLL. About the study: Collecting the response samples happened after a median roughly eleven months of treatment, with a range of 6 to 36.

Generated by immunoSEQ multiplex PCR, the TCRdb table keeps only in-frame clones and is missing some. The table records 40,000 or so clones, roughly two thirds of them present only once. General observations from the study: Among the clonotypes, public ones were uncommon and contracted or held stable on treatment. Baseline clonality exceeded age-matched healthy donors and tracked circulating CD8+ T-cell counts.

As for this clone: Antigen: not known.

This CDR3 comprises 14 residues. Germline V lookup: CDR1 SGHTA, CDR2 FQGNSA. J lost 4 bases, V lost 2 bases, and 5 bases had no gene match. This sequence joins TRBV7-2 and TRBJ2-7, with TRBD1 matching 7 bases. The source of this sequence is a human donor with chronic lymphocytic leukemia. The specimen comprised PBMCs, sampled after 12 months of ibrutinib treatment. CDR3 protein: CASSLNRGQYEQYF. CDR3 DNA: TGTGCCAGCAGCTTAAATAGGGGGCAGTACGAGCAGTACTTC.